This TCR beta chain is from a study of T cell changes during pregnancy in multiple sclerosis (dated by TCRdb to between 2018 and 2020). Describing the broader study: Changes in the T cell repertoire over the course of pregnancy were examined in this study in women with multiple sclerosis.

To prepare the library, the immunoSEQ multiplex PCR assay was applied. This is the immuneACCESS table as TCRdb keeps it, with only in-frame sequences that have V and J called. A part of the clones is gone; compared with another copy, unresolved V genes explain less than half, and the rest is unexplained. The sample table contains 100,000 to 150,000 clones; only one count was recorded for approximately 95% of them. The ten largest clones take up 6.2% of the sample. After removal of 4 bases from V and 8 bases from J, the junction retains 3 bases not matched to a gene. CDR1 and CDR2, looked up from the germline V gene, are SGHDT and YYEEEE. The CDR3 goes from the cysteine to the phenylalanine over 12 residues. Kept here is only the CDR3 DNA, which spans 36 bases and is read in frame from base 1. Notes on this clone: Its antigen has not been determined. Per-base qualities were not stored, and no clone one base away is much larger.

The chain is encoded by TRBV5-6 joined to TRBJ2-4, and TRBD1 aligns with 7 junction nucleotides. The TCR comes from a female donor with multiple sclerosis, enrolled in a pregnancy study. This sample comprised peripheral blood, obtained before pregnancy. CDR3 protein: CASSLGTDIQYF. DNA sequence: TGTGCCAGCAGCCTTGGGACAGACATTCAGTACTTC.